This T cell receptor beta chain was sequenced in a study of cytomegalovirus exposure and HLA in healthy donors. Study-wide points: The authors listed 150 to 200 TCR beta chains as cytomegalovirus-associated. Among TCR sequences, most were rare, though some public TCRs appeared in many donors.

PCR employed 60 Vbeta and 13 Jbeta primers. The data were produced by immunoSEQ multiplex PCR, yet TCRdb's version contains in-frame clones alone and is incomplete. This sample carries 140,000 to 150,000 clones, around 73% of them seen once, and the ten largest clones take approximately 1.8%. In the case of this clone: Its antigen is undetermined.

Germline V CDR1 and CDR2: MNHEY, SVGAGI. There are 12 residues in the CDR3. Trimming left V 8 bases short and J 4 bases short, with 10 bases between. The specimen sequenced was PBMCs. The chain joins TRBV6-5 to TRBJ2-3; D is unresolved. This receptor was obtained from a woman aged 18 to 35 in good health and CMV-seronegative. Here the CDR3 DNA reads TGTGCCAGCGGGCCAGTCGCAGATACGCAGTATTTT. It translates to CASGPVADTQYF.